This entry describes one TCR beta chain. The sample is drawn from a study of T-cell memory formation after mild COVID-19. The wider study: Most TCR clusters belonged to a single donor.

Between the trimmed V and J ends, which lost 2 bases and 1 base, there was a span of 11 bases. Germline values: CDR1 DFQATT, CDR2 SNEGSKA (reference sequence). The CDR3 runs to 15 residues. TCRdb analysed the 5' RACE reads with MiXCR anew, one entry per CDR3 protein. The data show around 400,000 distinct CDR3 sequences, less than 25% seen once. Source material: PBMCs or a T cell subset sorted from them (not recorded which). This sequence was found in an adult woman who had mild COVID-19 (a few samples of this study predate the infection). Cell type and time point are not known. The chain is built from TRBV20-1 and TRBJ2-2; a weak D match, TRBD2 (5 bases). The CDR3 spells CSARFGEKNTGELFF. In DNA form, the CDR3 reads TGCAGTGCTAGATTTGGGGAGAAGAACACCGGGGAGCTGTTTTTT.